This TCR beta chain was obtained from a study of cytomegalovirus exposure and HLA in healthy donors (dated by TCRdb to between 2016 and 2019). Background for the entire study: In an earlier analysis of under 750 of the donors, under 300 Gb of sequence data and 95 million to 130 million unique TCR beta sequences from roughly 200 million T cells were reported. On average, around 240,000 unique TCR beta nucleotide sequences were sequenced per donor among some 430 genotyped donors of the cohort, with about 19% of those sequences being non-productive. The number of typed donors differed by locus: roughly 629-630 for A, B, C, DRB1 and DQB1; approximately 520 for DQA1; around 580 for DPA1; and 450 to 480 for DPB1. Roughly 5 DR-DQ haplotypes were handled as single units for association and clustering, since linkage in the cohort was strong. A later genetic analysis took genome-wide SNP genotypes for about 55% of the 666 donors and used that subset as a discovery cohort. Every repertoire in the discovery cohort had been generated on one and the same sequencing platform. The genetic ancestry cluster associated with self-reported Caucasian donors included 70% to 85% of the 300 to 400 genotyped donors. The study combined high-throughput TCR immunosequencing, statistical association of individual TCRs with disease status, and machine learning to predict cytomegalovirus infection status. Donor age, sex, ethnicity and CMV serostatus were collected together with the repertoire data. In addition to the first cohort of approximately 670 subjects, a separate validation cohort of 120 different subjects was used. Both class I and class II loci were covered by HLA typing, at four-digit resolution. To study patterns of TCR occurrence, a later analysis re-analyzed previously published TCR beta repertoires from just over 650 donors and added high-resolution HLA genotyping. Approximately 310 gigabases of sequencing data and approximately 85 million unique TCR sequences were included in an early release covering about 620 HLA-typed donors. Rather than drawing on any new phenotypic data, the later analysis identified candidate immune exposures from TCR beta sequences and the way those sequences occurred across donors. The T cell repertoires of several hundred subjects were profiled by immunosequencing and related to cytomegalovirus serostatus. To decide whether each TCR beta V gene segment behaved as functional or pseudogenic, an earlier analysis of nearly 600 of the donors relied on high-throughput TCR beta sequencing. The study aimed to test whether signatures of past pathogen exposure could be identified by cataloging public T cell receptors. Broad study findings and their caveats: In a later analysis, TCR association rates were found to vary across HLA loci, with the most associated TCRs seen for DRB1 alleles and the fewest for HLA-C alleles. The sequencing pipeline was judged likely to have produced a cluster of highly shared sequence variants as a technical artifact. In a later analysis, most CMV-associated TCR beta chains were found to appear HLA-restricted, with HLA associations seemingly driven largely by CMV exposure. About 17 rarely observed V segments, including chromosome 9 orphons, were excluded from the earlier analysis of about 610 of the donors because counts were too low. Strong co-occurrence of HLA alleles, especially DR and DQ, made assigning TCR associations to individual alleles difficult. An association between a missense DCLRE1C variant and V-gene and J-gene trimming of TCR beta chains was found in a later genetic analysis and replicated in an independent cohort. Roughly uniform sequencing depth across donors was assumed in presence/absence analyses, although this assumption may not hold. A further reported finding was that TCR beta sequences accurately predicted the HLA-A and HLA-B alleles for most subjects in the first cohort. The classifier was reported to diagnose cytomegalovirus status with high specificity and sensitivity in both the original and validation cohorts. A later analysis associated 17,000 or so TCR beta sequences with specific HLA alleles at a false discovery rate of 0.05. Linkage disequilibrium might explain the correlated functional status among segregating V segments, but an unknown experimental factor could not be excluded. The study listed 164 TCR beta chains as associated with cytomegalovirus. Immune exposure information for the cohort was limited to CMV serostatus. In a later analysis, several top co-occurrence clusters were reported to appear linked to parvovirus B19, influenza, CMV and Epstein-Barr virus. Because HLA typing was missing for some donors at each locus, association tests included only the typed subset. It was suggested by the authors that the approach could potentially be generalized to other disease states and immunological phenotypes. The cohort was sequenced for TCR beta chains only, and without alpha or paired-chain data the features that could be detected were limited. A later analysis found that HLA-associated TCR beta chains were more clonally expanded and had lower generation probabilities than equally common non-associated chains. Some IMGT-functional V segments, including TRBV6-2 and TRBV6-3, could not be told apart with the 87-base-pair reads, so those segments were excluded. A few of the identified cytomegalovirus-associated TCR beta chains were confirmed in vitro to be specific for cytomegalovirus antigens. While some public TCRs were present in many individuals, most TCR sequences turned up only very rarely across donors. In an earlier analysis of more than 500 of the donors, most TCR beta V segments appeared in productive rearrangements about 90% or about 30% of the time, broadly matching IMGT annotations. According to a later genetic analysis, donors in an Asian-associated ancestry cluster had fewer N-insertions in productive TCRs than the approximately 670-donor mean.

In total, roughly 670 healthy bone marrow donors made up the cohort. At the time of sampling, every cohort member was nominally healthy, though immune exposures that went unrecorded were likely present. The donor tested CMV seropositive, placing the donor among the 310 or so seropositive members of the cohort. Each donor provided a peripheral blood sample, and peripheral blood mononuclear cells were used for TCR beta sequencing. Genomic DNA extraction from the blood cell samples was performed with the Qiagen DNeasy Blood Extraction Kit. Concerning this clone: Its recognized antigen is unknown. Base quality data are lacking; no much larger clone is found one base away.

Library construction relied on the immunoSEQ multiplex PCR assay. For the multiplex PCR, a mixture combining 60 forward primers for TCR Vbeta segments and 13 reverse primers for TCR Jbeta segments was used. A multiplex PCR assay on genomic DNA amplified the CDR3 region of rearranged TCR beta genes. Amplified TCR beta libraries were sequenced as 87-base-pair reads on the Illumina HiSeq System. Under the source paper's analysis protocol: In a later analysis, some 80 million unique TCR beta chains were counted across the approximately 640 repertoires, and about 10 million of these chains were shared by at least two donors. Raw reads were error-corrected and collapsed into unique sequences with a nearest-neighbor algorithm that merged closely related sequences to remove PCR and sequencing errors. To assign V, D and J gene segments, CDR3 sequences were aligned to IMGT reference sequences. For a sequence to be retained, a match of at least six nucleotides to both a V gene segment and a J gene segment was required. A rearrangement was called productive if the CDR3 had no stop codons and remained in frame with V and J, and every other rearrangement was called non-productive. Following IMGT convention, CDR3 was defined as the stretch from the second conserved V-encoded cysteine up to the conserved J-encoded phenylalanine. Sequences without an unambiguous match to a single V gene segment were excluded from the earlier analysis of 450 to 750 of the donors. An earlier analysis of a few hundred of the donors called V segments functional above 56.7% productive rearrangements and segregating when the between-donor standard deviation exceeded 5%. A statistical classification framework was built for diagnosing cytomegalovirus status from the catalog of TCR beta chain sequences. A later analysis assigned V and J genes by comparing TCR nucleotide sequences with IMGT/GENE-DB human TR gene sequences. In a later analysis, CDR3 sequences and most-parsimonious VDJ recombination scenarios were assigned using the TCRdist pipeline. In a later analysis, each TCR beta chain was defined by its CDR3 amino acid sequence together with its V-gene family, and reads without a unique V-gene family were excluded. A later analysis removed 450 to 600 highly shared, low-generation-probability nucleotide sequences to deal with suspected cross-contamination and a sequencing artifact. For each public chain, a later analysis derived a clonal expansion index from normalized ranks of inferred template counts within each repertoire. In a later analysis, generation probabilities were computed using a VDJ recombination model fitted to out-of-frame rearrangements, and the results were checked against IGoR. Hypergeometric tests were used in a later analysis to score TCR-TCR, TCR-HLA and TCR-CMV co-occurrence, with a repertoire-size bias correction applied to the TCR pairs. False discovery rates were estimated in a later analysis by permuting HLA or CMV assignments 20 times. A later analysis grouped co-occurring TCRs with DBSCAN, adding TCRdist sequence similarity when clustering within HLA-allele-positive subsets. Repertoires with fewer than 30,000 or more than 120,000 public chains, plus five repertoires with anomalous nucleotide sharing, were excluded from co-occurrence clustering. TCRdb obtained this table from immuneACCESS and retained in-frame rearrangements with V and J assigned. These tables miss some clones; where compared with another copy, unresolved V genes account for less than half of the shortfall, and the remainder is unexplained. The D gene and trimming were derived from the DNA, and the V and J assignments and clone size from that table. This sample holds roughly 100,000 clones; less than 85% were observed only once. The top ten clones comprise 8.2% of the sample.

V is pruned by 7 bases and J by 2 bases, leaving 12 bases of the junction without a gene match. The germline V gene specifies MDHEN as CDR1 and SYDVKM as CDR2. Including the terminal cysteine and phenylalanine, the CDR3 comprises 16 residues. The read is trimmed to its CDR3 DNA, 48 bases read in frame from base 1. What was sequenced was PBMCs. The receptor was derived from a man between 40 and 49 years old in good health and CMV-seropositive. The chain was built from TRBV28 and TRBJ1-2; TRBD1 aligns with 8 central bases. The DNA reads as follows: TGTGCCAGCAACCCAGGGGGCGCTTTACCCAACTATGGCTACACCTTC. This codes for CASNPGGALPNYGYTF.